The text below deals with one TCR beta chain. Its matching antigen is unknown. Generated by immunoSEQ multiplex PCR, the TCRdb table keeps only in-frame clones and is missing some. The sample includes under 1,900,000 clones, just under 99% of them seen just once. The sample originates from a study of shared clonotypes between healthy human individuals. Study information: Ranging from 18 to 49 in age, donors were two women and a few men.

The V gene end was trimmed by 4 bases and the J gene end by 13 bases; junction bases not matched to a gene: 13. Germline lookup yields CDR1 SGHDN and CDR2 FVKESK. This CDR3 has 14 residues. Notes on the study in general: Shared clonotypes: about 5.3% naive CD4, around 3.5% naive CD8, roughly 2.2% memory CD4, 0.35% to 0.5% memory CD8. Since donors were few, the genetic and exposure-history diversity represented was limited.

The donor cohort consisted entirely of Caucasian adults residing in Nashville, Tennessee. The chain is built from TRBV14 and TRBJ2-1, with 7 bases aligning to TRBD2. What was sequenced was naive CD4+ T cells sorted from blood. Specified subset: CD45RA+ positively selected. This clonotype was sampled from a man aged 25 to 40 in good health. The CDR3 loop reads CASSPGLEVRYQFF. In nucleotides, the CDR3 is TGTGCCAGCAGCCCCGGACTAGAGGTCCGGTATCAGTTCTTC.